This T cell receptor beta chain stems from a study of T cell changes during pregnancy in multiple sclerosis. Clones were sequenced by immunoSEQ multiplex PCR, and TCRdb holds only the in-frame ones, with some missing. Among some 70,000 clones, roughly 92% were seen once, and the ten largest hold 2.5% to 3.5%. The CDR3 consists of 13 residues. V shed 8 bases and J shed 2 bases, with 12 bases lying between them. Germline CDR1 LNHDA, CDR2 SQIVND (reference sequence). The sample in question was CD8+ T cells from peripheral blood mononuclear cells, obtained in the third trimester of pregnancy. This sequence joins TRBV19 and TRBJ1-2; possible D gene TRBD1, 6 bases. This clonotype was obtained from a female donor in good health, enrolled as a control in a pregnancy study. The CDR3 reads CASSQDRNYGYTF. The CDR3 DNA reads as TGTGCCAGTTCACAGGACAGAAACTATGGCTACACCTTC.